Presented here are 21 T cell receptor beta chains from one specimen sequenced in a study of OX40 agonist ivuxolimab in advanced cancers. Using immunoSEQ multiplex PCR, the repertoire was profiled, and TCRdb retains in-frame clones only, with some absent. The repertoire holds approximately 54,000 clones, with around 93% as singletons. The sample in question was CD4+ or CD8+ T cells sorted from blood, obtained in a trial of the OX40 agonist ivuxolimab. All receptors come from an adult with an advanced solid tumor such as melanoma, head and neck, liver or kidney cancer.

This clone was seen once. V usage is TRBV5-6 and J usage is TRBJ1-1; D might be TRBD1 (6 bases). Per the germline V gene, CDR1 is SGHDT and CDR2 is YYEEEE. The CDR3 has 14 amino acids. V was trimmed by 0 bases and J by 6 bases, leaving 12 bases between them. This chain's CDR3 is CASSLVQGRSEAFF. CDR3 in DNA: TGTGCCAGCAGCTTGGTCCAGGGGAGGTCTGAAGCTTTCTTT.

This clone was seen once. The CDR3 sequence is CATSSPNEDTQYF. The CDR3 nucleotides read TGTGCCACCAGCAGCCCGAACGAGGATACGCAGTATTTT. The chain uses TRBV15 and TRBJ2-3, with no clear D. The V end lost 3 bases, the J end lost 6 bases, and 10 bases lay between the germline ends. The CDR3 extends over 13 amino acids. Germline assignment: CDR1 LNHNV and CDR2 YYDKDF (reference sequence).

The table lists this clone with a count of one. This chain links TRBV4-3 with TRBJ2-6; D uncertain. Trimming pared 1 base from V and 4 bases from J, leaving 5 bases between. Germline-derived CDR1 and CDR2 are LGHNA and YSLEER. CDR3 length equals 14 residues. CDR3 bases: TGCGCCAGCAGCCAAGGGACGGGGGCCAACGTCCTGACTTTC. Translated: CASSQGTGANVLTF.

This clone is a singleton in its sample. The chain recombines TRBV27 with TRBJ2-1; 9 positions agree with TRBD2. Unmatched junction bases numbered 4, after V lost 2 bases and J lost 5 bases. Germline lookup yields CDR1 MNHEY and CDR2 SMNVEV (reference sequence). The CDR3 has 15 residues. The CDR3 coding sequence is TGTGCCAGCAGTTTAATAGCGGGAGTAGACAATGAGCAGTTCTTC. Its translation: CASSLIAGVDNEQFF.

The chain couples TRBV5-6 to TRBJ2-5; TRBD1 agrees at 8 bases. Germline CDR1 and CDR2: SGHDT and YYEEEE. The trim removed 2 bases at V and 1 base at J, leaving 1 base unmatched. The CDR3 runs 14 residues. CDR3 coding DNA: TGTGCCAGCAGCTTAGGGACAGGCCAAGAGACCCAGTACTTC. Protein product: CASSLGTGQETQYF.

The chain is built from TRBV4-3 and TRBJ1-2; D gene ambiguous. The CDR3 is made up of 15 amino acids. Germline CDR1 is LGHNA and CDR2 is YSLEER. V lost 0 bases to trimming and J lost 7 bases, with 15 bases between them. This CDR3 reads CASSQDRPDRGGYTF. CDR3 coding DNA: TGCGCCAGCAGCCAAGATAGGCCGGACCGAGGTGGCTACACCTTC.

V usage is TRBV9 and J usage is TRBJ1-5; 7 nucleotides align to TRBD1. The CDR3 is 14 residues long. Germline-derived CDR1 and CDR2 are SGDLS and YYNGEE. Losses at the gene ends were 0 bases for V and 6 bases for J; bases not matched to a gene: 3. The CDR3 region is CASSVEGGSQPQHF. CDR3 nucleotide sequence: TGTGCCAGCAGCGTAGAAGGGGGCAGTCAGCCCCAGCATTTT.

A few counts support this clone. The chain employs TRBV2 and TRBJ1-4, with D tentatively TRBD1 (5 bases). CDR1 and CDR2 (germline): SNHLY, FYNNEI. V lost 5 bases and J lost 5, with 21 bases in between. There are 17 residues in the CDR3. CDR3 in amino acids: CASSSPLYRKENEKLFF. In DNA form, the CDR3 reads TGTGCCAGCAGTAGCCCTCTTTACAGGAAGGAGAATGAAAAACTGTTTTTT. Together with reference TRBV2 and TRBJ1-4, the CDR3 gives the full variable domain: EPEVTQTPSHQVTQMGQEVILRCVPISNHLYFYWYRQILGQKVEFLVSFYNNEISEKSEIFDDQFSVERPDGSNFTLKIRSTKLEDSAMYFCASSSPLYRKENEKLFFGSGTQLSVL.

The chain employs TRBV12-5 and TRBJ2-1, with TRBD2 matching 13 bases. There are 18 residues in the CDR3. Germline V gives CDR1 LGHNT, CDR2 FRNRAP. With 2 bases clipped from V and 2 bases from J, the junction kept 6 bases outside the gene matches. The CDR3 is CASGLSSTSGRTYNEQFF. As DNA, the CDR3 is TGTGCTAGTGGTTTGTCCTCGACTAGCGGGAGGACCTACAATGAGCAGTTCTTC. The full variable domain, with the rest looked up from reference TRBV12-5 and TRBJ2-1, is DARVTQTPRHKVTEMGQEVTMRCQPILGHNTVFWYRQTMMQGLELLAYFRNRAPLDDSGMPKDRFSAEMPDATLATLKIQPSEPRDSAVYFCASGLSSTSGRTYNEQFFGPGTRLTVL.

The rearrangement links TRBV19 to TRBJ1-1, with D maybe TRBD1 (5 bases). V was trimmed by 10 bases and J by 4 bases, leaving 34 bases between them. This CDR3 region has 19 residues. Germline loops: CDR1 LNHDA, CDR2 SQIVND (reference sequence). DNA of the CDR3: TGTGCCACCCAAGCTATTATCCGGGACCCCACCGTATTCGGCACTGAAGCTTTCTTT. As protein: CATQAIIRDPTVFGTEAFF.

The CDR3 spells CASSEIASGTGGYEQYF. In DNA, the CDR3 is TGTGCCAGCAGTGAAATTGCCTCGGGGACAGGGGGATACGAGCAGTACTTC. The gene calls are TRBV6-1 and TRBJ2-7, with 11 bases aligning to TRBD1. CDR3 length equals 17 residues. The V gene's germline CDR1 is MNHNS and CDR2 SASEGT. Unmatched junction bases numbered 10, after V lost 2 bases and J lost 4 bases.

This clone appeared a single time. The V call is TRBV4-2, the J call TRBJ2-1; 8 bases map to TRBD2. The CDR3 runs to 16 residues. Germline V gene sequence: CDR1 LGHNA, CDR2 YNFKEQ. V was pared by 0 bases and J by 7 bases, with 8 bases of the junction left unmatched. The CDR3 is CASSQENGRAGNEQFF. CDR3 coding DNA: TGTGCCAGCAGCCAAGAAAACGGGAGGGCCGGGAATGAGCAGTTCTTC.

The V gene is TRBV2, the J gene TRBJ2-7, with D possibly being TRBD1 or TRBD2 (5 bases each). CDR3 length equals 12 residues. Trimming took off 5 bases at V and 7 bases at J, with 12 bases between the two ends. Germline-derived CDR1 and CDR2 are SNHLY and FYNNEI. The CDR3 DNA sequence: TGTGCCAGCAGTTATCAGGGAGTAGAGCAGTACTTC. Translating gives CASSYQGVEQYF.

As for this clone: The DNA is omitted, as the CDR3 cannot be located on it reliably, and the CDR3 follows TCRdb's listing. This CDR3 is CASSSSLQSGNTIYF. The chain recombines TRBV28 with TRBJ1-3. Including both end residues, the CDR3 is 15 amino acids long. In germline, CDR1 is MDHEN, CDR2 SYDVKM.

This chain joins TRBV6-5 and TRBJ2-5, with TRBD2 identical over 9 bases. After removal of 2 bases from V and 5 bases from J, the junction contained 9 bases not matched to a gene. The germline V gene has CDR1 MNHEY and CDR2 SVGAGI. The CDR3 is made up of 16 amino acids. This CDR3 reads CASSYVAGGPRETQYF. The DNA of the CDR3 is TGTGCCAGCAGTTACGTCGCGGGGGGGCCCCGGGAGACCCAGTACTTC.

This rearrangement joins TRBV7-6 to TRBJ1-2; 8 bases are shared with TRBD1. Germline values: CDR1 SGHVS, CDR2 FNYEAQ. The length of the CDR3 is 15 residues. Unmatched junction bases numbered 9, after V lost 4 bases and J lost 5 bases. For the CDR3, the DNA is TGTGCCAGCAGCTCTGACCCCGGGACAGGTTATGGCTACACCTTC. Residues: CASSSDPGTGYGYTF.

The chain has TRBV5-1 and TRBJ1-1; D ambiguous. CDR3 length: 14 residues. V was pared by 2 bases and J by 0 bases, with 8 bases between. CDR1 and CDR2 from the germline V gene are SGHRS and YFSETQ. The CDR3 coding sequence is TGCGCCAGCAGCTTTCGCACTATGAACACTGAAGCTTTCTTT. As protein: CASSFRTMNTEAFF.

J is TRBJ1-4 and V is TRBV4-1; D uncertain. The V end was cut by 1 base, the J end by 8 bases, with 17 bases between. Germline loops: CDR1 MGHRA, CDR2 YSYEKL. The CDR3 runs to 16 residues. CDR3 sequence (DNA): TGCGCCAGCAGCCAAGTCGAAGTGATCAAGGGCGAAAAACTGTTTTTT. Translation gives CASSQVEVIKGEKLFF.

This rearrangement joins TRBV7-9 to TRBJ2-1; unclear D gene. V dropped 0 bases and J dropped 7 bases, with 7 bases sitting between them. CDR3 length equals 13 residues. From germline, CDR1 is SEHNR and CDR2 FQNEAQ (reference sequence). The CDR3 DNA reads as TGTGCCAGCAGCTTAGCTCGCCAGAATGAGCAGTTCTTC. Translation: CASSLARQNEQFF.

This sequence joins TRBV6-6 and TRBJ2-7; D possibly corresponds to TRBD2 (6 bases). Germline CDR1 and CDR2: MNHNY and SVGAGI (reference sequence). The CDR3 consists of 12 residues. Trimming pared 8 bases from V and 1 base from J, leaving 9 bases between. The CDR3 spells CASGLLSYEQYF. In DNA, the CDR3 is TGTGCCAGCGGACTACTTTCCTACGAGCAGTACTTC.

The chain is built from TRBV29-1 and TRBJ2-7; tentative D call: TRBD1 (5 bases). With 5 bases removed from V and 2 bases from J, the gap between germline ends came to 13 bases. The V gene's germline CDR1 is SQVTM and CDR2 ANQGSEA. The CDR3 extends over 13 amino acids. The CDR3 spells CSVRKTETYEQYF. Written as DNA, the CDR3 is TGCAGCGTTCGGAAGACAGAAACCTACGAGCAGTACTTC.